This is a list of T cell receptor beta chains from one sample in a study of T cells in Graves' hyperthyroidism and ophthalmopathy. Each CDR3 protein is one row after TCRdb ran MiXCR on the multiplex PCR reads. The sample shows approximately 530,000 distinct CDR3 sequences, 15% to 20% of them seen only once. Sample: blood. Receptors originate from a woman younger than 30 with Graves' hyperthyroidism. Both conserved end residues are part of each CDR3. The D gene is left open where the match is weak. Not every row has a clone size; where given, it reads once, few, many or a size class.

clone_size: -; v_call: TRBV19; j_call: TRBJ2-2; d_call: -; cdr3_aa: CASRPGGPNTGELFF; cdr3_nt: TGTGCCAGTCGCCCCGGGGGGCCAAACACCGGGGAGCTGTTTTTT
clone_size: many; v_call: TRBV2; j_call: TRBJ1-4; d_call: -; cdr3_aa: CASKNSLNEKLFF; cdr3_nt: TGTGCCAGCAAGAACAGCCTTAATGAAAAACTGTTTTTT
clone_size: many; v_call: TRBV28; j_call: TRBJ2-7; d_call: -; cdr3_aa: CASSGPRGRSNYEQYF; cdr3_nt: TGTGCCAGCAGTGGCCCGAGGGGCCGATCGAACTACGAGCAGTACTTC
clone_size: few; v_call: TRBV29-1; j_call: TRBJ2-7; d_call: TRBD2; cdr3_aa: CSVEVGGGSYEQYF; cdr3_nt: TGCAGCGTTGAAGTTGGCGGGGGCTCCTACGAGCAGTACTTC
clone_size: -; v_call: TRBV20-1; j_call: TRBJ1-6; d_call: -; cdr3_aa: CSARATQGGNSPLHF; cdr3_nt: TGCAGTGCTAGAGCAACACAGGGTGGGAATTCACCCCTCCACTTT
clone_size: few; v_call: TRBV10-3; j_call: TRBJ2-2; d_call: TRBD2; cdr3_aa: CAISESLAGLNTGELFF; cdr3_nt: TGTGCCATCAGTGAATCACTAGCGGGATTAAACACCGGGGAGCTGTTTTTT
clone_size: many; v_call: TRBV28; j_call: TRBJ2-3; d_call: -; cdr3_aa: CATDETGKDTQYF; cdr3_nt: TGTGCCACCGACGAAACAGGGAAAGATACGCAGTATTTT
clone_size: few; v_call: TRBV20-1; j_call: TRBJ2-7; d_call: TRBD2; cdr3_aa: CSAREGLAGSYEQYF; cdr3_nt: TGCAGTGCTAGAGAAGGACTAGCGGGGTCCTACGAGCAGTACTTC
clone_size: -; v_call: TRBV20-1; j_call: TRBJ1-5; d_call: -; cdr3_aa: CSATGLANQPQHF; cdr3_nt: TGCAGTGCTACCGGGCTTGCCAATCAGCCCCAGCATTTT
clone_size: many; v_call: TRBV20-1; j_call: TRBJ1-3; d_call: -; cdr3_aa: CSARGFLNSGNTIYF; cdr3_nt: TGCAGTGCTAGAGGGTTTCTTAACTCTGGAAACACCATATATTTT
clone_size: many; v_call: TRBV7-2; j_call: TRBJ2-5; d_call: -; cdr3_aa: CASSLGLGAETQYF; cdr3_nt: TGTGCCAGCAGTCTAGGACTGGGCGCGGAGACCCAGTACTTC
clone_size: many; v_call: TRBV7-8; j_call: TRBJ1-5; d_call: -; cdr3_aa: CASSLGGGNSNQPQHF; cdr3_nt: TGTGCCAGCAGCTTAGGTGGCGGCAATAGCAATCAGCCCCAGCATTTT
clone_size: few; v_call: TRBV20-1; j_call: TRBJ2-5; d_call: TRBD2; cdr3_aa: CSASFLAGGETQYF; cdr3_nt: TGCAGTGCTAGTTTCTTAGCGGGCGGGGAGACCCAGTACTTC
clone_size: few; v_call: TRBV11-3; j_call: TRBJ2-1; d_call: TRBD2; cdr3_aa: CASSPAGRSPNEQFF; cdr3_nt: TGTGCCAGCAGCCCAGCGGGACGGAGCCCCAATGAGCAGTTCTTC
clone_size: -; v_call: TRBV5-4; j_call: TRBJ2-5; d_call: -; cdr3_aa: CASSLELPTWGTQETQYF; cdr3_nt: TGTGCCAGCAGCTTGGAATTACCGACTTGGGGGACGCAAGAGACCCAGTACTTC
clone_size: many; v_call: TRBV7-6; j_call: TRBJ2-3; d_call: -; cdr3_aa: CASSLATVASTDTQYF; cdr3_nt: TGTGCCAGCAGCTTAGCGACGGTGGCTAGCACAGATACGCAGTATTTT
clone_size: many; v_call: TRBV6-1; j_call: TRBJ1-4; d_call: -; cdr3_aa: CASSEGRVGEKLFF; cdr3_nt: TGTGCCAGCAGTGAAGGGAGGGTAGGCGAAAAACTGTTTTTT
clone_size: -; v_call: TRBV6-2/TRBV6-3; j_call: TRBJ1-2; d_call: TRBD1; cdr3_aa: CATGTGGYGYTF; cdr3_nt: TGTGCCACCGGGACAGGCGGCTATGGCTACACCTTC
clone_size: many; v_call: TRBV28; j_call: TRBJ1-4; d_call: -; cdr3_aa: CATSAAGYNEKLFF; cdr3_nt: TGTGCCACATCCGCTGCAGGATATAATGAAAAACTGTTTTTT
clone_size: few; v_call: TRBV10-3; j_call: TRBJ1-1; d_call: -; cdr3_aa: CAIRGRRNTEAFF; cdr3_nt: TGTGCCATCAGGGGCCGGCGAAACACTGAAGCTTTCTTT
clone_size: many; v_call: TRBV20-1; j_call: TRBJ2-7; d_call: -; cdr3_aa: CSARQAGDWTYEQYF; cdr3_nt: TGCAGTGCTAGACAAGCCGGCGACTGGACCTACGAGCAGTACTTC
clone_size: few; v_call: TRBV7-3; j_call: TRBJ2-2; d_call: TRBD1; cdr3_aa: CASSSTGPGELFF; cdr3_nt: TGTGCCAGCAGCTCGACAGGGCCCGGGGAGCTGTTTTTT
clone_size: many; v_call: TRBV28; j_call: TRBJ2-5; d_call: TRBD2; cdr3_aa: CASSFSGRGETQYF; cdr3_nt: TGTGCCAGCAGTTTCAGCGGGAGAGGGGAGACCCAGTACTTC
clone_size: once; v_call: TRBV3-1; j_call: TRBJ2-3; d_call: TRBD2; cdr3_aa: CASSQWTSGGARTDTQYF; cdr3_nt: TGTGCCAGCAGCCAATGGACTAGCGGGGGGGCGCGCACAGATACGCAGTATTTT
clone_size: -; v_call: TRBV19; j_call: TRBJ1-6; d_call: -; cdr3_aa: CASSLSGSWSPLHF; cdr3_nt: TGTGCCAGTAGTCTATCAGGGTCGTGGTCACCCCTCCACTTT
clone_size: many; v_call: TRBV30; j_call: TRBJ2-3; d_call: TRBD2; cdr3_aa: CAWSVAGITDTQYF; cdr3_nt: TGTGCCTGGAGTGTAGCGGGGATCACAGATACGCAGTATTTT
clone_size: many; v_call: TRBV11-3; j_call: TRBJ1-3; d_call: -; cdr3_aa: CASSLLPASGNTIYF; cdr3_nt: TGTGCCAGCAGCTTGCTGCCCGCCTCTGGAAACACCATATATTTT
clone_size: -; v_call: TRBV6-1; j_call: TRBJ2-1; d_call: -; cdr3_aa: CASSDVQSSYNEQFF; cdr3_nt: TGTGCCAGCAGTGATGTACAGTCTTCCTACAATGAGCAGTTCTTC
clone_size: many; v_call: TRBV20-1; j_call: TRBJ1-3; d_call: TRBD1; cdr3_aa: CSARDRLFSGNTIYF; cdr3_nt: TGCAGTGCCAGGGACAGATTATTCTCTGGAAACACCATATATTTT
clone_size: few; v_call: TRBV7-9; j_call: TRBJ2-5; d_call: -; cdr3_aa: CASYREGARETQYF; cdr3_nt: TGTGCCAGCTACAGGGAGGGGGCTCGAGAGACCCAGTACTTC
clone_size: many; v_call: TRBV20-1; j_call: TRBJ2-1; d_call: -; cdr3_aa: CSARWGSGYNEQFF; cdr3_nt: TGCAGTGCTAGGTGGGGGAGCGGGTACAATGAGCAGTTCTTC
clone_size: few; v_call: TRBV7-9; j_call: TRBJ1-4; d_call: -; cdr3_aa: CASSDGQRGEKLFF; cdr3_nt: TGTGCCAGCAGCGATGGCCAAAGGGGTGAAAAACTGTTTTTT
clone_size: many; v_call: TRBV13; j_call: TRBJ2-7; d_call: TRBD1; cdr3_aa: CASSPWTGEGEQYF; cdr3_nt: TGTGCCAGCAGCCCCTGGACAGGGGAGGGCGAGCAGTACTTC
clone_size: few; v_call: TRBV12-3/TRBV12-4; j_call: TRBJ2-3; d_call: -; cdr3_aa: CASSLVLIPQYF; cdr3_nt: TGTGCCAGCAGTTTAGTATTAATTCCGCAGTATTTT
clone_size: -; v_call: TRBV3-1; j_call: TRBJ2-5; d_call: -; cdr3_aa: CASSPSSSPKTQYF; cdr3_nt: TGTGCCAGCAGCCCCTCCTCGAGCCCTAAGACCCAGTACTTC
clone_size: few; v_call: TRBV5-5; j_call: TRBJ2-3; d_call: -; cdr3_aa: CASSLRQGSDTQYF; cdr3_nt: TGTGCCAGCAGCTTGAGGCAGGGAAGCGATACGCAGTATTTT
clone_size: -; v_call: TRBV12-3/TRBV12-4; j_call: TRBJ2-3; d_call: TRBD1; cdr3_aa: CASSRDRGDTQYF; cdr3_nt: TGTGCCAGCAGTCGGGACAGGGGAGATACGCAGTATTTT
clone_size: many; v_call: TRBV29-1; j_call: TRBJ2-7; d_call: TRBD1; cdr3_aa: CSVEDVGQGFHEQYF; cdr3_nt: TGCAGCGTTGAAGATGTGGGACAGGGTTTCCACGAGCAGTACTTC
clone_size: few; v_call: TRBV2; j_call: TRBJ1-4; d_call: TRBD1; cdr3_aa: CASSARQGRIGNEKLFF; cdr3_nt: TGTGCCAGCAGTGCAAGACAGGGAAGAATAGGGAATGAAAAACTGTTTTTT
clone_size: many; v_call: TRBV12-3/TRBV12-4; j_call: TRBJ2-4; d_call: -; cdr3_aa: CASIKTADENIQYF; cdr3_nt: TGTGCCAGCATTAAAACAGCGGATGAAAACATTCAGTACTTC
clone_size: -; v_call: TRBV20-1; j_call: TRBJ1-5; d_call: TRBD1; cdr3_aa: CSATPGGGGQPQHF; cdr3_nt: TGCAGTGCGACTCCCGGGGGAGGGGGCCAGCCCCAGCATTTT
clone_size: -; v_call: TRBV29-1; j_call: TRBJ2-3; d_call: TRBD1; cdr3_aa: CSVRQGADTQYF; cdr3_nt: TGCAGCGTTCGACAGGGGGCAGATACGCAGTATTTT
clone_size: -; v_call: TRBV13; j_call: TRBJ1-3; d_call: -; cdr3_aa: CASSSTYSDSGNTIYF; cdr3_nt: TGTGCCAGCAGCTCGACCTACAGTGACTCTGGAAACACCATATATTTT
clone_size: -; v_call: TRBV10-2; j_call: TRBJ1-2; d_call: TRBD1; cdr3_aa: CASRGTGQKNYGYAF; cdr3_nt: TGCGCCAGCAGAGGGACAGGGCAAAAAAACTATGGCTACGCCTTC
clone_size: many; v_call: TRBV5-1; j_call: TRBJ2-3; d_call: -; cdr3_aa: CASSRNPGPAAADTQYF; cdr3_nt: TGCGCCAGCAGCAGAAATCCGGGACCCGCAGCCGCAGATACGCAGTATTTT
clone_size: many; v_call: TRBV7-8; j_call: TRBJ2-1; d_call: -; cdr3_aa: CASYPAPSYNEQFF; cdr3_nt: TGTGCCAGCTACCCTGCGCCTTCCTACAATGAGCAGTTCTTC
clone_size: many; v_call: TRBV18; j_call: TRBJ2-1; d_call: TRBD2; cdr3_aa: CASSQGLAGSYNEQFF; cdr3_nt: TGTGCCAGCTCACAAGGACTAGCGGGCTCCTACAATGAGCAGTTCTTC
clone_size: -; v_call: TRBV9; j_call: TRBJ1-2; d_call: TRBD1; cdr3_aa: CASSPKGQVVYGYTF; cdr3_nt: TGTGCCAGCAGCCCCAAGGGACAGGTGGTCTATGGCTACACCTTC
clone_size: few; v_call: TRBV7-9; j_call: TRBJ1-5; d_call: TRBD1; cdr3_aa: CASSSGTVLPNQPQHF; cdr3_nt: TGTGCCAGCAGCTCCGGGACAGTACTACCCAATCAGCCCCAGCATTTT
clone_size: -; v_call: TRBV24-1; j_call: TRBJ1-1; d_call: TRBD1; cdr3_aa: CAAQGAMNTEAFF; cdr3_nt: TGTGCCGCTCAGGGGGCCATGAACACTGAAGCTTTCTTT
clone_size: -; v_call: TRBV30; j_call: TRBJ2-5; d_call: TRBD2; cdr3_aa: CAWSSGTSDQETQHF; cdr3_nt: TGTGCCTGGAGCTCCGGGACTAGCGACCAAGAGACCCAGCACTTC
clone_size: few; v_call: TRBV20-1; j_call: TRBJ2-1; d_call: -; cdr3_aa: CSAKGPVDYNEQFF; cdr3_nt: TGCAGTGCTAAAGGACCGGTTGACTACAATGAGCAGTTCTTC
clone_size: many; v_call: TRBV12-3/TRBV12-4; j_call: TRBJ2-3; d_call: TRBD2; cdr3_aa: CASSFWGEGRDTDTQYF; cdr3_nt: TGTGCCAGCAGTTTCTGGGGGGAGGGCAGGGACACAGATACGCAGTATTTT
clone_size: many; v_call: TRBV2; j_call: TRBJ2-7; d_call: -; cdr3_aa: CASSEQRHEQYF; cdr3_nt: TGTGCCAGCAGTGAACAGCGCCACGAGCAGTACTTC
clone_size: -; v_call: TRBV12-5; j_call: TRBJ2-7; d_call: -; cdr3_aa: CASGLVLRQGRSYEQYF; cdr3_nt: TGTGCTAGTGGTTTGGTACTTAGGCAGGGCCGCTCCTACGAGCAGTACTTC
clone_size: few; v_call: TRBV19; j_call: TRBJ1-5; d_call: -; cdr3_aa: CASSVVNRGQGQPQHF; cdr3_nt: TGTGCCAGTAGTGTAGTGAACCGGGGTCAGGGACAGCCCCAGCATTTT
clone_size: -; v_call: TRBV6-1; j_call: TRBJ1-1; d_call: TRBD1; cdr3_aa: CASLGGPNTEAFF; cdr3_nt: TGTGCCAGCCTAGGGGGCCCGAACACTGAAGCTTTCTTT
clone_size: many; v_call: TRBV11-2; j_call: TRBJ2-3; d_call: -; cdr3_aa: CASSLDLGETDTQYF; cdr3_nt: TGTGCCAGCAGCTTAGATCTAGGGGAGACAGATACGCAGTATTTT
clone_size: -; v_call: TRBV6-1; j_call: TRBJ1-1; d_call: -; cdr3_aa: CASSEAARGPEAFF; cdr3_nt: TGTGCCAGCAGTGAAGCGGCCAGGGGTCCTGAAGCTTTCTTT
clone_size: -; v_call: TRBV12-3/TRBV12-4; j_call: TRBJ1-5; d_call: -; cdr3_aa: CASSSNRQRNQPQHF; cdr3_nt: TGTGCCAGCAGTTCAAACAGACAGCGTAATCAGCCCCAGCATTTT